What follows are 5 T cell receptor beta chains derived from one specimen sequenced in a study of blood T cell repertoires in COVID-19. Here immunoSEQ multiplex PCR was the method, and the copy in TCRdb shows in-frame clones only, minus some. The sample has under 200,000 clones; around 90% are singletons. What was sequenced was peripheral blood. Every receptor here comes from a man aged 50 to 60 with acute or convalescent COVID-19.

This chain uses TRBV4-2 with TRBJ2-2, with D perhaps TRBD1 (5 bases). Trimming took off 0 bases at V and 6 bases at J, with 8 bases between the two ends. The CDR3 covers 14 residues. Germline V gives CDR1 LGHNA, CDR2 YNFKEQ. CDR3 region: CASSQDEGAGELFF. In DNA, the CDR3 is TGTGCCAGCAGCCAAGACGAAGGGGCCGGGGAGCTGTTTTTT.

This clone is a singleton in its sample. The chain uses TRBV5-4 and TRBJ2-3; 7 bases line up with TRBD2. The ends lost 4 bases at V and 1 base at J; junction bases unmatched: 3. The CDR3 runs to 14 residues. Germline V gene sequence: CDR1 SGHNT, CDR2 YYREEE (reference sequence). CDR3 sequence reads: CASSGGVGTDTQYF. CDR3 in DNA: TGTGCCAGCAGCGGGGGGGTGGGCACAGATACGCAGTATTTT.

The V gene is TRBV19, the J gene TRBJ1-1, with a possible D match to TRBD1 (5 bases). The germline V gene has CDR1 LNHDA and CDR2 SQIVND (reference sequence). This CDR3 region has 10 residues. The germline V and J ends were trimmed by 6 bases and 10 bases, with 9 bases remaining between them. The CDR3 region has the DNA TGTGCCAGTAGGTCAAGGGGAGCTTTCTTT. This gives the protein CASRSRGAFF.

The chain combines TRBV19 with TRBJ2-3; TRBD2 matches 7 bases. Germline lookup yields CDR1 LNHDA and CDR2 SQIVND (reference sequence). Losses at the gene ends were 2 bases for V and 5 bases for J; bases not matched to a gene: 7. The CDR3 length is 15 residues. The CDR3 loop is CASSIWREIGDTQYF. For the CDR3, the DNA is TGTGCCAGTAGTATATGGCGGGAGATCGGAGATACGCAGTATTTT. The variable domain in full, with the rest retrieved from reference TRBV19 and TRBJ2-3, is DGGITQSPKYLFRKEGQNVTLSCEQNLNHDAMYWYRQDPGQGLRLIYYSQIVNDFQKGDIAEGYSVSREKKESFPLTVTSAQKNPTAFYLCASSIWREIGDTQYFGPGTRLTVL.

The V and J genes are TRBV19 and TRBJ1-1; 8 bases align to TRBD1. This CDR3 contains 15 residues. V shed 7 bases and J 2 bases; nucleotides not matched to a gene: 9. Germline CDR1 is LNHDA and CDR2 is SQIVND (reference sequence). The CDR3 reads CASTPGQARNTEAFF. In DNA form, the CDR3 reads TGTGCCAGTACTCCGGGACAGGCAAGAAACACTGAAGCTTTCTTT.